Listed below are T cell receptor beta chains from one sample, sequenced in a study of T-cell reconstitution after alpha-beta-depleted transplantation in children. One entry per CDR3 protein results from TCRdb running MiXCR on the PCR reads. Of fewer than 400,000 distinct CDR3 sequences in the sample, about 20% were seen once. This sample comprised PBMCs from the stem cell graft donor, obtained from the stem cell graft. Source of these receptors: a human donor who donated a stem cell graft to a child with acute myeloid leukemia. The CDR3 runs from the conserved cysteine through the conserved F or W. Fields, in order: D gene, V gene, J gene, clone size, CDR3 protein, CDR3 DNA. The D gene is left open where the match is weak. Clone size, where shown, is once, few, many, or a class for clones that have expanded.

D: NA
V: TRBV7-8
J: TRBJ2-3
size: NA
CDR3: CASSPGMRERNTQYF
DNA: TGTGCCAGCAGTCCCGGCATGAGGGAGAGGAATACGCAGTATTTT

D: NA
V: TRBV4-1
J: TRBJ2-7
size: NA
CDR3: CASSQDSTGRSYEQYF
DNA: TGCGCCAGCAGCCAAGACAGCACAGGACGCTCCTACGAGCAGTACTTC

D: NA
V: TRBV5-1
J: TRBJ2-7
size: once
CDR3: CASSYGTGVSYEQYF
DNA: TGCGCCAGCAGCTACGGGACTGGGGTCTCCTACGAGCAGTACTTC

D: TRBD1
V: TRBV7-3
J: TRBJ2-2
size: once
CDR3: CASSPDRDNTGELFF
DNA: TGTGCCAGCAGCCCGGACAGGGATAACACCGGGGAGCTGTTTTTT

D: NA
V: TRBV7-3
J: TRBJ2-1
size: NA
CDR3: CASSSPPGLQFF
DNA: TGTGCCAGCAGCTCCCCCCCCGGGCTCCAGTTCTTC

D: NA
V: TRBV25-1
J: TRBJ2-1
size: NA
CDR3: CASTAYSYNEQFF
DNA: TGTGCCAGCACGGCGTACTCCTACAATGAGCAGTTCTTC

D: TRBD2
V: TRBV7-2
J: TRBJ2-7
size: NA
CDR3: CASSRTLAGGNEQYF
DNA: TGTGCCAGCAGTCGCACGCTAGCGGGAGGAAACGAGCAGTACTTC

D: NA
V: TRBV4-3
J: TRBJ1-1
size: many
CDR3: CASSQDSARNTEAFF
DNA: TGCGCCAGCAGCCAAGATAGTGCCAGGAACACTGAAGCTTTCTTT

D: NA
V: TRBV7-9
J: TRBJ1-1
size: NA
CDR3: CASSFAEVENTEAFF
DNA: TGTGCCAGCAGCTTCGCGGAGGTCGAAAACACTGAAGCTTTCTTT

D: NA
V: TRBV20-1
J: TRBJ2-3
size: NA
CDR3: CSVLVAGSTDTQYF
DNA: TGCAGTGTGTTAGTGGCGGGCTCCACAGATACGCAGTATTTT

D: NA
V: TRBV4-1
J: TRBJ1-1
size: few
CDR3: CASSSPGTRNTEAFF
DNA: TGCGCCAGCAGCTCTCCCGGGACGAGGAACACTGAAGCTTTCTTT

D: NA
V: TRBV11-2
J: TRBJ2-2
size: NA
CDR3: CASSLGGAPGELFF
DNA: TGTGCCAGCAGCTTAGGCGGCGCGCCCGGGGAGCTGTTTTTT

D: TRBD1
V: TRBV12-3/TRBV12-4
J: TRBJ1-1
size: NA
CDR3: CASTRQGDTEAFF
DNA: TGTGCCAGCACCCGACAGGGAGACACTGAAGCTTTCTTT

D: NA
V: TRBV4-1
J: TRBJ2-5
size: NA
CDR3: CASSQLAWGETQYF
DNA: TGCGCCAGCAGCCAACTAGCGTGGGGAGAGACCCAGTACTTC

D: NA
V: TRBV2
J: TRBJ2-1
size: NA
CDR3: CASSEELTGDEQFF
DNA: TGTGCCAGCAGTGAAGAACTTACGGGCGATGAGCAGTTCTTC

D: NA
V: TRBV3-1
J: TRBJ2-1
size: NA
CDR3: CASGVTQGYNEQFF
DNA: TGTGCCAGCGGTGTCACTCAGGGGTACAATGAGCAGTTCTTC

D: NA
V: TRBV2
J: TRBJ2-5
size: many
CDR3: CASSELTSGLETQYF
DNA: TGTGCCAGCAGTGAGCTAACCTCGGGGTTGGAGACCCAGTACTTC

D: NA
V: TRBV6-2/TRBV6-3
J: TRBJ2-1
size: few
CDR3: CASSYGASYHF
DNA: TGTGCCAGCAGTTACGGGGCGTCATACCACTTC

D: NA
V: TRBV5-1
J: TRBJ2-1
size: NA
CDR3: CASSLGAVNTGYEQFF
DNA: TGCGCCAGCAGCTTGGGGGCAGTTAATACCGGCTATGAGCAGTTCTTC

D: NA
V: TRBV29-1
J: TRBJ2-1
size: NA
CDR3: CSVTDNYQYNEQFF
DNA: TGCAGCGTGACTGACAACTATCAGTACAATGAGCAGTTCTTC

D: NA
V: TRBV2
J: TRBJ2-1
size: NA
CDR3: CASSFGLLGGEQFF
DNA: TGTGCCAGCAGTTTCGGACTACTAGGGGGTGAGCAGTTCTTC

D: NA
V: TRBV5-1
J: TRBJ2-3
size: NA
CDR3: CASSLAGLGASTDTQYF
DNA: TGCGCCAGCAGCTTGGCCGGACTTGGAGCTTCCACAGATACGCAGTATTTT

D: NA
V: TRBV20-1
J: TRBJ1-5
size: NA
CDR3: CSARSQGTSNQPQHF
DNA: TGCAGTGCTAGATCGCAGGGGACCAGCAATCAGCCCCAGCATTTT

D: TRBD1
V: TRBV7-9
J: TRBJ1-2
size: few
CDR3: CASSSLDRSSFYGYTF
DNA: TGTGCCAGCAGCTCCCTGGACAGGTCATCATTCTATGGCTACACCTTC

D: NA
V: TRBV27
J: TRBJ1-2
size: NA
CDR3: CASSQQGYGYTF
DNA: TGTGCCAGCAGTCAGCAGGGCTATGGCTACACCTTC

D: NA
V: TRBV5-1
J: TRBJ1-1
size: NA
CDR3: CASSFNGGAGDTEAFF
DNA: TGCGCCAGCAGCTTCAATGGGGGGGCGGGAGACACTGAAGCTTTCTTT

D: NA
V: TRBV6-2/TRBV6-3
J: TRBJ2-7
size: few
CDR3: CASSRRPYEQYF
DNA: TGTGCCAGCAGCCGGCGGCCCTACGAGCAGTACTTC

D: TRBD1
V: TRBV12-3/TRBV12-4
J: TRBJ2-5
size: few
CDR3: CASSLGTGVQETQYF
DNA: TGTGCCAGCAGTTTAGGAACAGGGGTACAAGAGACCCAGTACTTC

D: TRBD2
V: TRBV7-2
J: TRBJ2-5
size: many
CDR3: CASSKSGGWVETQYF
DNA: TGTGCCAGCAGCAAGAGCGGGGGGTGGGTTGAGACCCAGTACTTC

D: TRBD2
V: TRBV6-5
J: TRBJ2-1
size: NA
CDR3: CASSYVRASGDNEQFF
DNA: TGTGCCAGCAGTTACGTTCGGGCTAGCGGGGATAATGAGCAGTTCTTC

D: TRBD1
V: TRBV24-1
J: TRBJ2-3
size: few
CDR3: CATSDPKGQIINTDTQYF
DNA: TGTGCCACCAGTGATCCAAAGGGACAGATTATTAACACAGATACGCAGTATTTT

D: NA
V: TRBV20-1
J: TRBJ1-3
size: few
CDR3: CSARGHLYTIYF
DNA: TGCAGTGCTAGAGGCCACCTATACACCATATATTTT

D: NA
V: TRBV18
J: TRBJ2-7
size: NA
CDR3: CASSPPTSDEQYF
DNA: TGTGCCAGCTCACCACCGACATCCGACGAGCAGTACTTC